These 11 T cell receptor beta chains share one sample of origin, sequenced in a study of T cell responses to AZD1222 COVID-19 vaccine. The table came from immunoSEQ multiplex PCR; TCRdb's copy has only in-frame clones and leaves some out. The table has roughly 120,000 clones, around 89% seen once. This material consisted of peripheral blood, taken 28 days after the second AZD1222 dose. These receptors were obtained from an adult who received the AZD1222 COVID-19 vaccine.

The chain couples TRBV2 to TRBJ1-6; D is unresolved. Trimming left V 4 bases short and J 4 bases short, with 11 bases between. Germline assignment: CDR1 SNHLY and CDR2 FYNNEI. There are 15 residues in the CDR3. The CDR3 reads CASSANGGYNSPLHF. The DNA of the CDR3 is TGTGCCAGCAGTGCGAACGGAGGATATAATTCACCCCTCCACTTT. The full variable domain, in which reference TRBV2 and TRBJ1-6 provide the parts outside the CDR3, is EPEVTQTPSHQVTQMGQEVILRCVPISNHLYFYWYRQILGQKVEFLVSFYNNEISEKSEIFDDQFSVERPDGSNFTLKIRSTKLEDSAMYFCASSANGGYNSPLHFGNGTRLTVT.

The rearrangement uses TRBV4-3 and TRBJ1-1; D unresolved. Trimming took 3 bases from V and 4 from J, leaving 12 bases between them. Germline CDR1 reads LGHNA; CDR2 reads YSLEER. The CDR3 runs 14 residues. As DNA, the CDR3 is TGCGCCAGCAGCCAGACCACCTGGGGCACTGAAGCTTTCTTT. Translating gives CASSQTTWGTEAFF.

The chain combines TRBV24-1 with TRBJ1-1; D ambiguous. Germline CDR1 and CDR2: KGHDR and SFDVKD. This CDR3 has 13 residues. V lost 6 bases and J 1 base, leaving 8 bases between the germline ends. The CDR3 nucleotides are TGTGCCACCAGTCGCTCGGGGAACACTGAAGCTTTCTTT. It is translated as CATSRSGNTEAFF.

The chain recombines TRBV5-1 with TRBJ1-6; 7 nucleotides match TRBD1. V lost 4 bases and J lost 5; bases outside the gene matches: 3. The V gene's germline CDR1 is SGHRS and CDR2 YFSETQ. This CDR3 has 14 amino acids. This CDR3 is CASSKGANNSPLHF. Here the CDR3 DNA reads TGCGCCAGCAGCAAGGGGGCTAATAATTCACCCCTCCACTTT.

The table lists this clone with a count of one. This sequence joins TRBV24-1 and TRBJ1-1; TRBD1 is a possible D gene (5 bases). Germline loops: CDR1 KGHDR, CDR2 SFDVKD. V dropped 4 bases and J dropped 0 bases, with 5 bases sitting between them. The CDR3 consists of 13 residues. CDR3 sequence (DNA): TGTGCCACCAGTGAAGGGGTGAACACTGAAGCTTTCTTT. Encoded protein: CATSEGVNTEAFF.

The V gene is TRBV7-9, the J gene TRBJ1-1, with a tentative D call TRBD1 (6 bases). Trimming took off 5 bases at V and 1 base at J, with 14 bases between the two ends. Looked up from germline, CDR1 is SEHNR and CDR2 is FQNEAQ (reference sequence). CDR3 length: 15 residues. The CDR3 loop is CASSLRGQTNTEAFF. The CDR3, as DNA: TGTGCCAGCAGCCTACGAGGACAGACGAACACTGAAGCTTTCTTT.

The chain is built from TRBV4-1 and TRBJ2-7; TRBD2 is a possible D gene (5 bases). In germline, CDR1 is MGHRA, CDR2 YSYEKL. This CDR3 has 15 amino acids. Trimming removed 1 base at V and 0 bases at J, with 10 bases between. The DNA for the CDR3 is TGCGCCAGCAGCCAAGTTGACTATAGCTCCTACGAGCAGTACTTC. Amino acids: CASSQVDYSSYEQYF.

The J gene is TRBJ1-3, the V gene TRBV20-1; D remains unclear. The CDR3 runs to 11 residues. From germline, CDR1 is DFQATT and CDR2 SNEGSKA (reference sequence). V was clipped by 6 bases and J by 4 bases, with 7 bases between them. The CDR3 loop reads CSARDGNTIYF. CDR3 in DNA: TGCAGTGCCCGAGACGGAAACACCATATATTTT.

The chain links TRBV6-5 to TRBJ1-6; D gene unclear. V dropped 0 bases and J dropped 7 bases, with 10 bases sitting between them. Germline V gene lookup returns CDR1 MNHEY and CDR2 SVGAGI. This CDR3 comprises 15 residues. The CDR3 is CASSYSSRPNSPLHF. DNA of the CDR3: TGTGCCAGCAGTTACTCGAGCAGGCCCAATTCACCCCTCCACTTT.

The chain links TRBV9 to TRBJ2-7; 12 nucleotides line up with TRBD1. V gave up 3 bases and J gave up 4 bases; unmatched junction bases: 5. Germline-derived CDR1 and CDR2 are SGDLS and YYNGEE. This CDR3 has 15 residues. The CDR3 bases are TGTGCCAGCAGCGCGGGACAGGGGGCGGTGTACGAGCAGTACTTC. Residues: CASSAGQGAVYEQYF. Full variable domain (rest looked up from reference TRBV9 and TRBJ2-7): DSGVTQTPKHLITATGQRVTLRCSPRSGDLSVYWYQQSLDQGLQFLIQYYNGEERAKGNILERFSAQQFPDLHSELNLSSLELGDSALYFCASSAGQGAVYEQYFGPGTRLTVT.

V and J are TRBV5-6 and TRBJ1-5, with 10 nucleotides matching TRBD1. In germline, CDR1 is SGHDT, CDR2 YYEEEE. Trimming at V came to 5 bases and at J to 10 bases, leaving 6 bases not matched to a gene. The CDR3 contains 13 residues. The CDR3 reads CASSNGQGGPQHF. In nucleotides, the CDR3 is TGTGCCAGCAGTAATGGACAGGGGGGTCCCCAGCATTTT.